One sample yielded the 3 T cell receptor beta chains listed below, sequenced in a study of blood T cell repertoires in COVID-19. Some clones are missing from TCRdb's copy, which holds only in-frame ones; the method was immunoSEQ multiplex PCR. This table has about 280,000 clones, about nine tenths appearing once. The source material was peripheral blood. The origin of the receptors is a woman aged 50 to 65 who had recovered from COVID-19.

The CDR3 DNA is TGTGCCAGCAGGGACAGGGGGCACACCGGGGAGCTGTTTTTT. It is translated as CASRDRGHTGELFF. V usage is TRBV6-6 and J usage is TRBJ2-2; 11 bases map to TRBD1. Germline CDR1 and CDR2: MNHNY and SVGAGI (reference sequence). The CDR3 covers 14 residues. With V trimmed by 6 bases and J by 3 bases, 0 bases remained unmatched.

J is TRBJ1-3 and V is TRBV5-5; D is uncertain. This CDR3 contains 15 residues. Per germline, CDR1 SGHKS and CDR2 YYEKEE (reference sequence). Trimming cost V 4 bases and J 2 bases, with 13 bases left between them. The CDR3 sequence is CASSVGGNPGNTIYF. DNA of the CDR3: TGTGCCAGCAGCGTGGGCGGGAATCCTGGAAACACCATATATTTT.

The CDR3 sequence is CASSEARGPYNEQFF. The DNA of the CDR3 is TGTGCCAGCAGTGAAGCTCGAGGCCCCTACAATGAGCAGTTCTTC. The V call is TRBV2, the J call TRBJ2-1; no firm D call. CDR1 and CDR2 from the germline V gene are SNHLY and FYNNEI. Trimming stripped 0 bases from V and 2 bases from J, with 8 bases between. The CDR3 is 15 amino acids.